A single sample is the source of the 28 T cell receptor beta chains below, sequenced in a study of beta chain features in type 1 diabetes. General study results and limits: Within each of all four CD4+ subsets, Type 1 diabetes patients had TCRB CDR3s that were moderately but significantly shorter.

These receptors' targets are unknown. Expressed TCRB transcripts got sequenced, as all isolated RNA was reverse transcribed. The repertoire was sequenced with immunoSEQ multiplex PCR; TCRdb's copy has only in-frame clones and lacks some. The sample yields more than 120,000 clones, roughly an eighth seen once. Input material: central memory CD4+ T cells from blood. Receptors were obtained from a man aged 18 to 35 with type 1 diabetes.

The sample holds a few counts of this clone. V is TRBV5-1 and J is TRBJ1-1, with TRBD1 identical over 9 bases. Germline V gene data show CDR1 as SGHRS and CDR2 as YFSETQ. The junction had 5 bases not matched to a gene; V was cut back by 4 bases and J by 4 bases. CDR3 size: 14 residues. The CDR3 sequence is CASSTGGGGTEAFF. The CDR3 coding sequence is TGCGCCAGCAGCACAGGGGGCGGAGGCACTGAAGCTTTCTTT.

V usage is TRBV5-1 and J usage is TRBJ2-5; tentatively, D is TRBD1 or TRBD2 (5 bases each). Germline CDR1 is SGHRS and CDR2 is YFSETQ. This CDR3 is 14 amino acids long. Trimming left V 4 bases short and J 1 base short, with 11 bases between. CDR3 nucleotides: TGCGCCAGCAGCCCGGGACGGTCCCAAGAGACCCAGTACTTC. Translated, it gives CASSPGRSQETQYF.

This clone came up a few times. The rearrangement uses TRBV5-6 and TRBJ2-7, with D maybe TRBD1 (6 bases). The V end lost 4 bases, the J end lost 4 bases, and 15 bases lay between the germline ends. This CDR3 is built from 14 residues. Germline loops: CDR1 SGHDT, CDR2 YYEEEE. CDR3 DNA sequence: TGTGCCAGCAGCACGGACAGATATTTTTACGAGCAGTACTTC. Translating gives CASSTDRYFYEQYF.

The chain links TRBV30 to TRBJ1-3; TRBD1 matches 7 bases. V lost 8 bases to trimming and J lost 0 bases; unmatched junction nucleotides: 4. The CDR3 consists of 13 residues. Germline V gene lookup returns CDR1 GTSNPN and CDR2 SVGIG (reference sequence). The CDR3 region is CARGQNSGNTIYF. The CDR3 DNA is TGTGCCAGGGGACAGAACTCTGGAAACACCATATATTTT.

This clone was seen a handful of times. V and J are TRBV4-2 and TRBJ2-1, with 11 bases that match TRBD1. The ends lost 0 bases at V and 9 bases at J; junction bases unmatched: 7. Germline CDR1 is LGHNA and CDR2 is YNFKEQ. The CDR3 sequence is 16 residues long. The CDR3 sequence is CASSQEGQGGAIEQFF. The CDR3 coding sequence is TGTGCCAGCAGCCAAGAGGGACAGGGGGGGGCAATTGAGCAGTTCTTC.

This chain joins TRBV2 and TRBJ2-5, with D possibly TRBD1 on 5 matching bases. The CDR3 has 13 amino acids. Germline CDR1 reads SNHLY; CDR2 reads FYNNEI. V lost 4 bases, J lost 5 bases, and 11 bases lay in between. CDR3: CASSGEQVETQYF. In DNA, the CDR3 is TGTGCCAGCAGTGGGGAACAGGTGGAGACCCAGTACTTC. The full variable domain, in which reference TRBV2 and TRBJ2-5 provide the parts outside the CDR3, is EPEVTQTPSHQVTQMGQEVILRCVPISNHLYFYWYRQILGQKVEFLVSFYNNEISEKSEIFDDQFSVERPDGSNFTLKIRSTKLEDSAMYFCASSGEQVETQYFGPGTRLLVL.

CDR3 sequence: CATTPGQTYEQYF. For the CDR3, the DNA is TGTGCCACCACCCCGGGACAGACCTACGAGCAGTACTTC. This chain connects TRBV28 to TRBJ2-7, with 7 bases aligning to TRBD1. Per germline, CDR1 MDHEN and CDR2 SYDVKM. CDR3 length: 13 residues. Germline trimming cut 10 bases from V and 2 bases from J; bases unmatched to any gene: 8.

This clone has a handful of counts. The CDR3 is CASSETGSGELFF. The DNA for the CDR3 is TGTGCCAGCAGCGAGACAGGGAGCGGGGAGCTGTTTTTT. The rearrangement joins TRBV2 to TRBJ2-2, with 7 bases fitting TRBD1. The CDR3 totals 13 residues. The V and J ends lost 6 bases and 7 bases, in that order; junction bases with no gene match: 5. Germline CDR1 and CDR2: SNHLY and FYNNEI.

This clone was picked up many times. This chain joins TRBV4-1 and TRBJ1-2, with 8 bases identical to TRBD1. This CDR3 has 16 amino acids. Germline-derived CDR1 and CDR2 are MGHRA and YSYEKL. J lost 4 bases, V lost 0 bases, and 7 bases had no gene match. The CDR3 protein is CASSQDPAGGRYGYTF. CDR3 sequence (DNA): TGCGCCAGCAGCCAAGATCCGGCAGGGGGCCGCTATGGCTACACCTTC.

CDR3 in DNA: TGTGCCAGTAGTCCGTGGGACAGGCTCCTATCTGGGGCCAACGTCCTGACTTTC. Its translation is CASSPWDRLLSGANVLTF. V is TRBV19 and J is TRBJ2-6; 8 bases align to TRBD1. V dropped 5 bases and J dropped 1; count of bases not matched to a gene: 10. The CDR3 consists of 18 residues. Germline V gene data show CDR1 as LNHDA and CDR2 as SQIVND (reference sequence).

The table lists this clone with a few counts. This sequence joins TRBV30 and TRBJ1-1; 8 nucleotides agree with TRBD1. V lost 8 bases to trimming and J lost 0 bases; unmatched junction nucleotides: 5. CDR1 is GTSNPN, CDR2 SVGIG, per germline (reference sequence). CDR3 length: 13 residues. CDR3 protein: CARRTGLNTEAFF. For the CDR3, the DNA is TGTGCCAGAAGGACAGGGCTGAACACTGAAGCTTTCTTT.

There are a few counts of this clone. The chain recombines TRBV27 with TRBJ1-5; tentatively, D is TRBD1 (6 bases). Germline assignment: CDR1 MNHEY and CDR2 SMNVEV (reference sequence). The CDR3 runs 13 residues. V shed 6 bases and J shed 9 bases, with 15 bases lying between them. The CDR3 DNA is TGTGCCAGCAGCGGAGGCAGGGGTTGGCCCCAGCATTTT. Its protein product is CASSGGRGWPQHF.

J is TRBJ2-3 and V is TRBV18; D gene ambiguous. With 0 bases removed from V and 3 bases from J, the gap between germline ends came to 4 bases. The CDR3 contains 13 residues. CDR1 and CDR2 (germline): KGHSH, LQKENI. CDR3 loop: CASSPPETDTQYF. As DNA, the CDR3 is TGTGCCAGCTCACCACCTGAAACAGATACGCAGTATTTT.

This clone was detected a few times. The genes are TRBV7-6 and TRBJ1-1; 8 bases are shared with TRBD1. The CDR3 runs 16 residues. The J segment lost 4 bases and the V segment lost 1 base, leaving 8 bases of the junction unmatched. Germline CDR1 reads SGHVS; CDR2 reads FNYEAQ. CDR3 in amino acids: CASSLDVDRVGTEAFF. The DNA for the CDR3 is TGTGCCAGCAGCTTAGATGTGGACAGGGTCGGCACTGAAGCTTTCTTT.

The V and J genes are TRBV30 and TRBJ1-6; a possible D gene is TRBD1 (6 bases). CDR1 is GTSNPN and CDR2 is SVGIG in the germline V gene (reference sequence). The CDR3 totals 14 residues. Between the trimmed V and J ends, which lost 1 base and 14 bases, there was a span of 18 bases. This CDR3 reads CAWSGGRGAQALHF. The CDR3 DNA follows: TGTGCCTGGAGTGGGGGCAGGGGCGCCCAGGCCCTCCACTTT.

This clone came up a few times. CDR3 sequence: CASSLTGRSTSEAFF. CDR3 DNA sequence: TGTGCCAGCAGCTTAACGGGACGCTCGACTTCTGAAGCTTTCTTT. The chain links TRBV7-3 to TRBJ1-1; a weak D match, TRBD1 (5 bases). V was cut by 0 bases and J by 6 bases, with 14 bases left in between. This CDR3 has 15 residues. Germline V gene data show CDR1 as SGHTA and CDR2 as FQGTGA.

This clone was observed a few times. CDR3 coding DNA: TGTGCCAGCAGTTACAGGATCTCCTACGAGCAGTACTTC. Residues: CASSYRISYEQYF. V usage is TRBV6-5 and J usage is TRBJ2-7; D call uncertain. V dropped 2 bases and J dropped 0 bases, with 5 bases sitting between them. The V gene's germline CDR1 is MNHEY and CDR2 SVGAGI. The length of the CDR3 is 13 residues.

The genes are TRBV6-5 and TRBJ1-6; TRBD1 matches at 8 bases. The germline CDR1 and CDR2 sequences are MNHEY and SVGAGI. This CDR3 is built from 15 residues. V lost 5 bases, J lost 3 bases, and 3 bases stayed unmatched. In DNA, the CDR3 is TGTGCCAGCAGTCAACAGGGGGGCTATAATTCACCCCTCCACTTT. Its protein product is CASSQQGGYNSPLHF.

The rearrangement uses TRBV30 and TRBJ1-2; 7 nucleotides match TRBD1. The V gene end was trimmed by 8 bases and the J gene end by 8 bases; junction bases not matched to a gene: 14. Per germline, CDR1 GTSNPN and CDR2 SVGIG (reference sequence). This CDR3 contains 13 residues. CDR3 sequence: CATSTGKGLGYTF. The DNA for the CDR3 is TGTGCCACCTCGACAGGGAAGGGTCTAGGCTACACCTTC.

This clone has only a few counts. The chain employs TRBV29-1 and TRBJ2-1; 8 bases fit TRBD2. This CDR3 has 16 amino acids. CDR1 and CDR2 from the germline V gene are SQVTM and ANQGSEA. V lost 4 bases and J lost 0; bases outside the gene matches: 8. The CDR3 DNA is TGCAGCGTTGGAAGATTCGGGGGGGGCTCCTACAATGAGCAGTTCTTC. Translating it yields CSVGRFGGGSYNEQFF.

V is TRBV30 and J is TRBJ2-7, with 10 bases identical to TRBD1. CDR1 is GTSNPN, CDR2 SVGIG, per germline (reference sequence). Trimming took 2 bases from V and 6 from J; bases not matched to a gene: 19. CDR3 size: 18 residues. CDR3 coding DNA: TGTGCCTGGAGTTTACCGGGACAGGGGTTTGATATCGTTAGCGAGCAGTACTTC. Its translation: CAWSLPGQGFDIVSEQYF. The variable domain in full, completed from reference TRBV30 and TRBJ2-7, reads SQTIHQWPATLVQPVGSPLSLECTVEGTSNPNLYWYRQAAGRGLQLLFYSVGIGQISSEVPQNLSASRPQDRQFILSSKKLLLSDSGFYLCAWSLPGQGFDIVSEQYFGPGTRLTVT.

This clone was picked up a small number of times. The sample holds other DNA sequences that translate to the same CDR3. The chain is built from TRBV29-1 and TRBJ1-5; D is possibly TRBD1 (5 bases). CDR1 and CDR2 from the germline V gene are SQVTM and ANQGSEA. Between the trimmed V and J ends, which lost 4 bases and 7 bases, there was a span of 11 bases. This CDR3 is built from 12 residues. The CDR3 nucleotides are TGCAGCGTTGCGGGGGGGGACCAGCCCCAGCATTTT. Residues: CSVAGGDQPQHF.

This rearrangement joins TRBV4-2 to TRBJ1-6; D might be TRBD1 (5 bases). CDR3 size: 16 residues. CDR1 and CDR2 (germline): LGHNA, YNFKEQ. Trimming shortened V by 4 bases and J by 7 bases, and 17 bases separated the two germline ends. CDR3 in amino acids: CASSPTGGGTNSPLHF. CDR3 bases: TGTGCCAGCAGCCCAACGGGTGGAGGGACCAATTCACCCCTCCACTTT.

The CDR3: CAWSGTDNQPQHF. The CDR3 DNA is TGTGCCTGGAGTGGGACGGACAATCAGCCCCAGCATTTT. The chain uses TRBV30 and TRBJ1-5; D not resolved. V was clipped by 1 base and J by 3 bases, with 7 bases between them. Germline assignment: CDR1 GTSNPN and CDR2 SVGIG (reference sequence). The CDR3 sequence is 13 residues long.

This clone was observed a few times. The CDR3 end shows no conserved phenylalanine or tryptophan, and so a read error is likely. The limits of the CDR3 on the DNA are not certain, so only TCRdb's listed CDR3 is given. The J gene is TRBJ1-1, the V gene TRBV6-1; the D segment call TRBD1 is taken from the table without a DNA check. Germline V gene sequence: CDR1 MNHNS, CDR2 SASEGT. Ends included, the CDR3 has 12 residues. This CDR3 reads CASSGVTGGNFV.

In its sample, this clone was seen a few times. The V and J genes are TRBV5-1 and TRBJ2-3; D unresolved. CDR1 and CDR2 (germline): SGHRS, YFSETQ. V was pared by 0 bases and J by 5 bases, with 7 bases between. There are 13 residues in the CDR3. The CDR3 loop is CASSLAYGDTQYF. Here the CDR3 DNA reads TGCGCCAGCAGCTTGGCTTACGGAGATACGCAGTATTTT.

V and J are TRBV7-8 and TRBJ2-1, with D possibly being TRBD2 (5 bases). CDR1 is SGHVS, CDR2 FQNEAQ, per germline. The V gene lost 8 bases and the J gene lost 9 bases, with 29 bases spanning the gap. This CDR3 spans 17 amino acids. This CDR3 reads CASSPPSIKTGWGEQFF. The DNA of the CDR3 is TGTGCCAGCTCCCCGCCTTCCATTAAAACGGGGTGGGGTGAGCAGTTCTTC.

In its sample, this clone was seen many times. This rearrangement joins TRBV29-1 to TRBJ1-5; no definite D call. The CDR3 loop spans 13 amino acids. V was clipped by 4 bases and J by 4 bases, with 11 bases between them. Germline lookup yields CDR1 SQVTM and CDR2 ANQGSEA. Here the CDR3 reads CSVAVSDNQPQHF. The CDR3 DNA reads as TGCAGCGTTGCTGTCAGCGATAATCAGCCCCAGCATTTT.